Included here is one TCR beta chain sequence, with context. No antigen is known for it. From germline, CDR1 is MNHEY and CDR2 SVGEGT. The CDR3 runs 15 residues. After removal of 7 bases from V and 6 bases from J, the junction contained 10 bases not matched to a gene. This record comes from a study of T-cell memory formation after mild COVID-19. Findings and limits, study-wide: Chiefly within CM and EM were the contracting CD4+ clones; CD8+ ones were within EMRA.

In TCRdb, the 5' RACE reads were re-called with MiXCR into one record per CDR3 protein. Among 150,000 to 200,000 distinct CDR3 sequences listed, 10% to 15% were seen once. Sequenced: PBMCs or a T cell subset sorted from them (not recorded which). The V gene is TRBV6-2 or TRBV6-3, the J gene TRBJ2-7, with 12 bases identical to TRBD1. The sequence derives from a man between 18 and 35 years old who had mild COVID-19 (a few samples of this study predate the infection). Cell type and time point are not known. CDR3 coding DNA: TGTGCCAGCACGACCCCGGGACAGGGGGCTCGCGAGCAGTACTTC. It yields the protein CASTTPGQGAREQYF.